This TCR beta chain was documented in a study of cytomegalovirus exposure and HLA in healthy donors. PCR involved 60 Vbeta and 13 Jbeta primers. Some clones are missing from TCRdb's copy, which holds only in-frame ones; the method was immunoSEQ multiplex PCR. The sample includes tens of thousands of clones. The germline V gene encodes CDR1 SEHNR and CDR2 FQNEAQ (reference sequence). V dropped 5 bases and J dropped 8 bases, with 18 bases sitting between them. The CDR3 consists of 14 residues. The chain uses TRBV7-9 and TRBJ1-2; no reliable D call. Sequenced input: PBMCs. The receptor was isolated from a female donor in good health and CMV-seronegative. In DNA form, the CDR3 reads TGTGCCAGCAGCCGAGGTACCGGAGGAGGAGGCTACACCTTC. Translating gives CASSRGTGGGGYTF.